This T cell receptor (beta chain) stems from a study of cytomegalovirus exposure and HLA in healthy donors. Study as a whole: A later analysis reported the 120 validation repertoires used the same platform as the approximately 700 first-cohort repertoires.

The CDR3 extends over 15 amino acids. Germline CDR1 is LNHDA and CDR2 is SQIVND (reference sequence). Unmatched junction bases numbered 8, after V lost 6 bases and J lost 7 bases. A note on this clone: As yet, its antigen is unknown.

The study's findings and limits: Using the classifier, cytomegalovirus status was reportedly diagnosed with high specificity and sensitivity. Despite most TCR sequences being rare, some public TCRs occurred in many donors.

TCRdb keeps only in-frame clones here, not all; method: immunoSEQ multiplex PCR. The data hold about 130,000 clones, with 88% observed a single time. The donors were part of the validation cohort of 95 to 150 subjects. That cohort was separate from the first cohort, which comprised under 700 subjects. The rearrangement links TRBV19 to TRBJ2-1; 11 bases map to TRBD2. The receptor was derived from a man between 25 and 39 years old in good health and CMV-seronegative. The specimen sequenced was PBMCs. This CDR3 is CASSLGLAEWNEQFF. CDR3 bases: TGTGCCAGTAGCCTGGGACTAGCGGAGTGGAATGAGCAGTTCTTC.